This T cell receptor (beta chain) was sequenced in a study of cytomegalovirus exposure and HLA in healthy donors. Sequenced by immunoSEQ multiplex PCR; TCRdb stores in-frame clones only, minus some. The sample consists of 150,000 to 200,000 clones, 85% of them appearing once. About this clone: Antigen specificity is unknown.

Findings of the study overall: Overall, around 150 TCR beta chains were annotated as cytomegalovirus-associated. A classifier reportedly called cytomegalovirus status with high sensitivity and specificity. Rare TCR sequences predominated, though certain public TCRs were found in many donors.

Germline lookup yields CDR1 MGHRA and CDR2 YSYEKL. V was trimmed by 3 bases and J by 7 bases, leaving 13 bases between them. The CDR3 extends over 15 amino acids. The sequenced material came from PBMCs. The TCR originated in a man younger than 35 in good health and CMV-seropositive. The genes are TRBV4-1 and TRBJ1-6; D may be TRBD1 (5 bases). The CDR3 DNA sequence: TGCGCCAGCAGCCACCCAGGGCAGGAGAATTCACCCCTCCACTTT. Its protein is CASSHPGQENSPLHF.